One sample yielded the 31 T cell receptor beta chains listed below, sequenced in a study of shared clonotypes between healthy human individuals. Produced via immunoSEQ multiplex PCR; TCRdb's table is partial and in-frame only. The table includes some 2,000,000 clones, approximately 95% detected once. Naive CD8 cells lacked CD45RO, underwent positive selection for CCR7 and left out terminally differentiated effector memory CD45RA+ cells. The material sequenced was naive CD8+ T cells sorted from blood. These receptor sequences come from a man aged 18 to 30 in good health.

This clone was counted a single time. In nucleotides, the CDR3 is TGTGCCAGTACCGTTCGGGACACAAATCAGCCCCAGCATTTT. This encodes CASTVRDTNQPQHF. The V and J genes are TRBV19 and TRBJ1-5; maybe TRBD1 (6 bases). The V end lost 7 bases, the J end lost 4 bases, and 14 bases lay between the germline ends. This CDR3 has 14 amino acids. Germline lookup yields CDR1 LNHDA and CDR2 SQIVND (reference sequence).

The chain joins TRBV7-2 to TRBJ2-7, with TRBD1 matching 8 bases. Germline V CDR1 and CDR2: SGHTA, FQGNSA. The V gene end was trimmed by 5 bases and the J gene end by 2 bases; junction bases not matched to a gene: 2. This CDR3 contains 13 residues. CDR3 region: CASSAQGAYEQYF. The CDR3 DNA is TGTGCCAGCAGCGCACAGGGGGCCTACGAGCAGTACTTC.

The chain links TRBV7-9 to TRBJ1-2; no reliable D call. Germline assignment: CDR1 SEHNR and CDR2 FQNEAQ (reference sequence). This CDR3 is built from 13 residues. The V end lost 4 bases, the J end lost 4 bases, and 10 bases lay between the germline ends. The CDR3 region has the DNA TGTGCCAGCAGCTCCGAGGCGTCCTATGGCTACACCTTC. It encodes CASSSEASYGYTF.

This clone appeared once. Other DNA sequences of this sample code for an identical CDR3. This CDR3 is CASSLDGSSGNTIYF. CDR3 nucleotide sequence: TGTGCCAGCAGCCTAGACGGAAGCTCTGGAAACACCATATATTTT. This chain uses TRBV7-6 with TRBJ1-3; unclear D gene. Trimming removed 5 bases at V and 0 bases at J, with 11 bases between. This CDR3 region has 15 residues. In germline, CDR1 is SGHVS, CDR2 FNYEAQ.

The chain has TRBV7-6 and TRBJ2-7, with D possibly matching TRBD1 (6 bases). The germline CDR1 and CDR2 sequences are SGHVS and FNYEAQ. The CDR3 consists of 15 residues. V was shortened by 5 bases and J by 6 bases, with 20 bases between the two germline ends. The DNA of the CDR3 is TGTGCCAGCAGCGCTTTTAGTGGGGGCCCCTCCGAGCAGTACTTC. Protein: CASSAFSGGPSEQYF.

J is TRBJ1-2 and V is TRBV2, with 8 bases that match TRBD1. Germline values: CDR1 SNHLY, CDR2 FYNNEI. The length of the CDR3 is 16 residues. Trimming at V came to 3 bases and at J to 4 bases, leaving 10 bases not matched to a gene. The CDR3 loop is CASSEVGTGGIYGYTF. CDR3 sequence (DNA): TGTGCCAGCAGTGAGGTGGGAACAGGGGGGATCTATGGCTACACCTTC.

In its sample, this clone was seen once. V and J are TRBV4-2 and TRBJ1-1; D ambiguous. The germline CDR1 and CDR2 sequences are LGHNA and YNFKEQ. The V gene lost 5 bases and the J gene lost 5 bases, with 12 bases spanning the gap. CDR3 length: 13 residues. The CDR3 sequence is CASSAIELTEAFF. The DNA of the CDR3 is TGTGCCAGCAGCGCTATTGAGCTTACTGAAGCTTTCTTT.

The J gene is TRBJ2-1, the V gene TRBV12-5; the match to TRBD2 covers 7 bases. Germline CDR1 LGHNT, CDR2 FRNRAP. The J segment lost 14 bases and the V segment lost 3 bases, leaving 7 bases of the junction unmatched. This CDR3 comprises 12 residues. This CDR3 reads CASGFSGGHKFF. CDR3 coding DNA: TGTGCTAGTGGTTTCTCGGGAGGACACAAGTTCTTC.

The genes are TRBV19 and TRBJ2-7, with D perhaps TRBD1 or TRBD2 (6 bases each). Germline V gives CDR1 LNHDA, CDR2 SQIVND (reference sequence). V shed 2 bases and J shed 6 bases, with 17 bases lying between them. The CDR3 runs 15 residues. The DNA for the CDR3 is TGTGCCAGTAGTATAAATTGGCAGGGGACTGGCGAGCAGTACTTC. Translating gives CASSINWQGTGEQYF.

The chain recombines TRBV6-1 with TRBJ1-2; D gene ambiguous. The CDR3 length is 18 residues. The germline gives CDR1 MNHNS, CDR2 SASEGT. V was shortened by 2 bases and J by 0 bases, with 19 bases between the two germline ends. CDR3 sequence (DNA): TGTGCCAGCAGTGAATATGACCCCCTCGACGCGGCTAACTATGGCTACACCTTC. Translating it yields CASSEYDPLDAANYGYTF.

The table lists this clone with a few counts. Other DNA sequences in the sample encode the same CDR3. CDR3 sequence: CASSQVQGGNQPQHF. The DNA of the CDR3 is TGCGCCAGCAGCCAAGTACAGGGGGGCAATCAGCCCCAGCATTTT. J is TRBJ1-5 and V is TRBV4-1; 8 bases agree with TRBD1. The V and J ends lost 1 base and 2 bases, in that order; junction bases with no gene match: 1. Germline V CDR1 and CDR2: MGHRA, YSYEKL. The CDR3 extends over 15 amino acids.

V and J are TRBV4-2 and TRBJ2-3; D uncertain. The CDR3 is 13 amino acids. The germline V and J ends were trimmed by 1 base and 3 bases, with 5 bases remaining between them. CDR1 LGHNA and CDR2 YNFKEQ come from the germline V gene. The CDR3 loop reads CASSQALTDTQYF. CDR3 coding DNA: TGTGCCAGCAGCCAAGCTTTAACAGATACGCAGTATTTT.

The V and J genes are TRBV19 and TRBJ1-2, with D uncertain. Trimming left V 3 bases short and J 6 bases short, with 17 bases between. The CDR3 is made up of 15 amino acids. CDR1 LNHDA and CDR2 SQIVND come from the germline V gene (reference sequence). CDR3 region: CASSMVIMFGDGYTF. CDR3 nucleotides: TGTGCCAGTAGTATGGTGATTATGTTCGGGGATGGCTACACCTTC.

This chain uses TRBV7-9 with TRBJ1-3; D is undetermined. The CDR3 has 16 residues. The V end was cut by 4 bases, the J end by 1 base, with 14 bases between. Germline V lookup: CDR1 SEHNR, CDR2 FQNEAQ (reference sequence). The CDR3 here is CASSYNAGGSGNTIYF. The CDR3 nucleotides read TGTGCCAGCAGCTATAATGCGGGCGGGTCTGGAAACACCATATATTTT.

The V and J genes are TRBV2 and TRBJ1-1, with D tentatively TRBD1 (6 bases). CDR3 length: 14 residues. Trimming pared 7 bases from V and 4 bases from J, leaving 16 bases between. Germline values: CDR1 SNHLY, CDR2 FYNNEI. CDR3 protein: CASNVEGGSTEAFF. The CDR3 nucleotides read TGTGCCAGCAACGTGGAGGGGGGCAGCACTGAAGCTTTCTTT.

V usage is TRBV7-6 and J usage is TRBJ2-2; 7 bases are a match to TRBD2. The CDR3 sequence is 14 residues long. V gave up 5 bases and J gave up 7 bases; unmatched junction bases: 7. The V gene's germline CDR1 is SGHVS and CDR2 FNYEAQ. CDR3 protein: CASSPESGIGELFF. The CDR3 coding sequence is TGTGCCAGCAGCCCAGAGAGCGGGATCGGGGAGCTGTTTTTT.

The chain uses TRBV10-3 and TRBJ2-7; 7 bases line up with TRBD1. Trimming at V came to 10 bases and at J to 3 bases, leaving 6 bases not matched to a gene. This CDR3 is built from 12 residues. Germline CDR1 and CDR2: ENHRY and SYGVKD. This CDR3 reads CATLDRVYEQYF. The CDR3 nucleotides are TGTGCCACTCTTGACAGGGTCTACGAGCAGTACTTC.

The chain has TRBV4-1 and TRBJ2-5; 12 nucleotides line up with TRBD2. After removal of 1 base from V and 5 bases from J, the junction contained 5 bases not matched to a gene. CDR3 length: 16 amino acids. Germline V lookup: CDR1 MGHRA, CDR2 YSYEKL. For the CDR3, the DNA is TGCGCCAGCAGCCAAGTTCTAGCGGGAGGGAGCGAGACCCAGTACTTC. It encodes CASSQVLAGGSETQYF.

The chain combines TRBV7-9 with TRBJ1-1, with D perhaps matching TRBD1 (6 bases). This CDR3 spans 13 amino acids. The V end was cut by 5 bases, the J end by 5 bases, with 12 bases between. Germline lookup yields CDR1 SEHNR and CDR2 FQNEAQ (reference sequence). CDR3 protein: CASSQGQGTEAFF. Written as DNA, the CDR3 is TGTGCCAGCAGCCAGGGGCAGGGAACTGAAGCTTTCTTT. Complete variable domain (other parts from reference TRBV7-9 and TRBJ1-1): DTGVSQNPRHKITKRGQNVTFRCDPISEHNRLYWYRQTLGQGPEFLTYFQNEAQLEKSRLLSDRFSAERPKGSFSTLEIQRTEQGDSAMYLCASSQGQGTEAFFGQGTRLTVV.

The chain combines TRBV5-1 with TRBJ1-4; D uncertain. CDR3 size: 12 residues. CDR1 and CDR2 (germline): SGHRS, YFSETQ. V was pared by 1 base and J by 8 bases, with 6 bases between. CDR3 sequence (DNA): TGCGCCAGCAGCTTGAACCTAGAAAAACTGTTTTTT. This codes for CASSLNLEKLFF.

Comment on this clone: Other DNA sequences within the sample encode an identical CDR3. This chain links TRBV9 with TRBJ2-7; D is possibly TRBD2 (6 bases). This CDR3 has 14 residues. V was clipped by 0 bases and J by 2 bases, with 9 bases between them. The germline V gene encodes CDR1 SGDLS and CDR2 YYNGEE. This CDR3 is CASSVGGVPYEQYF. Here the CDR3 DNA reads TGTGCCAGCAGCGTAGGCGGGGTCCCCTACGAGCAGTACTTC.

This clone was picked up one time. The chain uses TRBV25-1 and TRBJ2-7; D is perhaps TRBD1 (5 bases). The CDR3 extends over 14 amino acids. Looked up from germline, CDR1 is MGHDK and CDR2 is SYGVNS. Trimming removed 4 bases from V and 6 bases from J, with 16 bases in between. The CDR3 bases are TGTGCCAGCAGTGGAGAGTCAGGGTTTTTCGAGCAGTACTTC. This sequence encodes CASSGESGFFEQYF.

The chain is built from TRBV19 and TRBJ1-2; TRBD1 might be the D (5 bases). Germline CDR1 reads LNHDA; CDR2 reads SQIVND (reference sequence). Trimming removed 5 bases at V and 0 bases at J, with 13 bases between. This CDR3 region has 15 residues. CDR3 in amino acids: CASSQTWGTNYGYTF. DNA for the CDR3: TGTGCCAGTAGTCAAACTTGGGGGACTAACTATGGCTACACCTTC.

The rearrangement uses TRBV4-1 and TRBJ2-1; D is unclear. The germline gives CDR1 MGHRA, CDR2 YSYEKL. V was pared by 3 bases and J by 1 base, with 13 bases between. This CDR3 has 16 amino acids. This chain's CDR3 is CASSHLLGNSYNEQFF. CDR3 bases: TGCGCCAGCAGCCACCTCCTGGGTAATTCCTACAATGAGCAGTTCTTC.

CDR3 residues: CASSPTTGSGTEAFF. The CDR3 DNA sequence: TGTGCCAGCAGCCCTACGACAGGGTCGGGCACTGAAGCTTTCTTT. The chain combines TRBV4-2 with TRBJ1-1; TRBD1 agrees at 7 bases. With 4 bases clipped from V and 4 bases from J, the junction kept 9 bases outside the gene matches. The germline V gene encodes CDR1 LGHNA and CDR2 YNFKEQ. The length of the CDR3 is 15 residues.

With regard to this clone: Other DNA sequences in the sample encode the same CDR3. The J gene is TRBJ2-7, the V gene TRBV19, with 7 bases matching TRBD1. This CDR3 has 13 amino acids. Germline lookup yields CDR1 LNHDA and CDR2 SQIVND (reference sequence). The J segment lost 2 bases and the V segment lost 6 bases, leaving 4 bases of the junction unmatched. CDR3 coding DNA: TGTGCCAGTAGCCCCGGGACAGCCTACGAGCAGTACTTC. Translated: CASSPGTAYEQYF. The entire variable domain, with the rest obtained from reference TRBV19 and TRBJ2-7, is as follows: DGGITQSPKYLFRKEGQNVTLSCEQNLNHDAMYWYRQDPGQGLRLIYYSQIVNDFQKGDIAEGYSVSREKKESFPLTVTSAQKNPTAFYLCASSPGTAYEQYFGPGTRLTVT.

The chain joins TRBV27 to TRBJ1-2, with 9 bases that match TRBD1. Trimming cost V 2 bases and J 7 bases; bases outside gene matches: 8. The length of the CDR3 is 15 residues. Germline CDR1 and CDR2: MNHEY and SMNVEV (reference sequence). The CDR3 bases are TGTGCCAGCAGTTTAGTGGGGACAGGGATTCCTGGCTACACCTTC. Translated: CASSLVGTGIPGYTF.

V and J are TRBV28 and TRBJ2-5, with TRBD1 identical over 9 bases. The germline gives CDR1 MDHEN, CDR2 SYDVKM. V shed 7 bases and J 5 bases; nucleotides not matched to a gene: 8. CDR3 length: 14 residues. The CDR3 DNA reads TGTGCCAGCACACCGGACAGGGGTCGGGAGACCCAGTACTTC. Translating it yields CASTPDRGRETQYF.

V usage is TRBV9 and J usage is TRBJ1-4; 8 positions match TRBD1. The V segment lost 4 bases and the J segment 6 bases; nucleotides outside the gene matches: 5. This CDR3 spans 14 amino acids. Germline V gene lookup returns CDR1 SGDLS and CDR2 YYNGEE. CDR3 DNA sequence: TGTGCCAGCAGCTCGGACAGGGTGGATGAAAAACTGTTTTTT. Protein product: CASSSDRVDEKLFF.

V usage is TRBV6-5 and J usage is TRBJ2-2; no clear D gene. CDR1 and CDR2 from the germline V gene are MNHEY and SVGAGI. V gave up 4 bases and J gave up 0 bases, with 12 bases separating them. The CDR3 spans 16 residues. The CDR3 bases are TGTGCCAGCAGTTCCCTTCAGGTAGCGAACACCGGGGAGCTGTTTTTT. Its protein is CASSSLQVANTGELFF.

V usage is TRBV30 and J usage is TRBJ2-1; the match to TRBD2 covers 9 bases. The CDR3 runs 16 residues. Germline lookup yields CDR1 GTSNPN and CDR2 SVGIG (reference sequence). Trimming cost V 0 bases and J 3 bases; bases outside gene matches: 6. CDR3 coding DNA: TGTGCCTGGAGTGTAAGGCCTAGCGGGGTCTACAATGAGCAGTTCTTC. Translation gives CAWSVRPSGVYNEQFF.